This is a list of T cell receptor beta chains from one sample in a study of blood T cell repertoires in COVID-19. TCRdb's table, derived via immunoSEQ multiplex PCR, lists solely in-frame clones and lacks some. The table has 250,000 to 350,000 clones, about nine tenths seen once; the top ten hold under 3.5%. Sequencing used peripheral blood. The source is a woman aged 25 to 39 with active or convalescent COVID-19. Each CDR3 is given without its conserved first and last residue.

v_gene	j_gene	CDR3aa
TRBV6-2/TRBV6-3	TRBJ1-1	ASSDPDRGTEAF
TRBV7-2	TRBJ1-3	ASSQLTGIGNTIY
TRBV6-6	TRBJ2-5	ASSYGIGVRETQY
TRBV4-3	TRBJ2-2	ASSQGLLAGSTGELF
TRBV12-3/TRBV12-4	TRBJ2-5	ASSLHSQETQY
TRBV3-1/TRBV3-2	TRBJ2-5	ASSQDLAGLGETQY
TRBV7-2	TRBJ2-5	ASSLPSEPAQY
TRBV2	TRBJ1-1	ASRGDRAEAFEAF
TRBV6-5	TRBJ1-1	ASSRQTNTEAF
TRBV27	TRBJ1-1	ASSRDRGPTEAF
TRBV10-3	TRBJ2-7	AIRRTGTAYFYEQY
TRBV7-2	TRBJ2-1	ASSLRLAGGHSYNEQF
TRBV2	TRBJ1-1	ASSLSDIGAGRAF
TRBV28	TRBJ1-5	ASSLGGTGVYSNQPQH
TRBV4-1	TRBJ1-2	ASSQDPGRGGYT
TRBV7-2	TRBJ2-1	ASSFGWGRDEQF
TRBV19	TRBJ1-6	ASSIGPGQLRNSPLH
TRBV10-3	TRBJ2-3	ATTGGKSQGGGTQY
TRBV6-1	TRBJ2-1	ASSEAYNEQF